The 14 T cell receptor beta chains in this list originate from one sample, sequenced in a study of blood T cell repertoires in COVID-19. Libraries were prepared by immunoSEQ multiplex PCR; TCRdb keeps only in-frame clonotypes and omits some of them. The sample gives around 300,000 clones, roughly nine tenths of which show up once; over 2% is in the top ten. The material sequenced was peripheral blood. Receptors were obtained from a woman under 40 with COVID-19, enrolled during active disease.

The chain links TRBV28 to TRBJ1-2; tentative D call: TRBD1 (5 bases). CDR1 MDHEN and CDR2 SYDVKM come from the germline V gene. V dropped 4 bases and J dropped 6 bases, with 18 bases sitting between them. The CDR3 length is 15 residues. For the CDR3, the DNA is TGTGCCAGCAGTTCCCCCGGAGGAGGGGAGAATGGCTACACCTTC. Encoded protein: CASSSPGGGENGYTF.

Here the CDR3 reads CSVLGQGYSGYTF. As DNA, the CDR3 is TGCAGCGTTCTGGGACAGGGTTATTCCGGCTACACCTTC. This sequence joins TRBV29-1 and TRBJ1-2; 9 bases fit TRBD1. V lost 5 bases and J lost 8; bases outside the gene matches: 9. CDR1 and CDR2 from the germline V gene are SQVTM and ANQGSEA. The CDR3 loop spans 13 amino acids.

This chain joins TRBV29-1 and TRBJ1-2; 7 nucleotides agree with TRBD1. Trimming cost V 7 bases and J 8 bases; bases outside gene matches: 16. The CDR3 has 14 residues. Germline assignment: CDR1 SQVTM and CDR2 ANQGSEA. Written as DNA, the CDR3 is TGCAGCGGGGGAGCGGAGAGGACAGGTGTGGGCTACACCTTC. Protein sequence: CSGGAERTGVGYTF.

This chain joins TRBV10-3 and TRBJ2-3, with TRBD2 matching over 9 bases. Germline V gene sequence: CDR1 ENHRY, CDR2 SYGVKD. Losses at the gene ends were 11 bases for V and 1 base for J; bases not matched to a gene: 4. The CDR3 has 13 amino acids. The CDR3 region has the DNA TGTGCCGCGGGGGGGGGTGGCACAGATACGCAGTATTTT. Translating it yields CAAGGGGTDTQYF.

V and J are TRBV7-2 and TRBJ2-3; 7 bases fit TRBD2. With 6 bases clipped from V and 2 bases from J, the junction kept 5 bases outside the gene matches. The CDR3 sequence is 14 residues long. From germline, CDR1 is SGHTA and CDR2 FQGNSA. In nucleotides, the CDR3 is TGTGCCAGCAGGATACTAGCGACCACAGATACGCAGTATTTT. It yields the protein CASRILATTDTQYF.

The chain carries TRBV6-5 and TRBJ2-5, with 14 bases aligning to TRBD2. V was clipped by 6 bases and J by 4 bases; unmatched bases: 4. Per the germline V gene, CDR1 is MNHEY and CDR2 is SVGAGI. The CDR3 length is 15 residues. CDR3 residues: CASREGTSGRETQYF. The CDR3 DNA sequence: TGTGCCAGCAGGGAGGGGACTAGCGGGAGAGAGACCCAGTACTTC.

V usage is TRBV28 and J usage is TRBJ1-6, with 11 bases matching TRBD1. V lost 5 bases and J lost 13; bases outside the gene matches: 7. CDR1 MDHEN and CDR2 SYDVKM come from the germline V gene. This CDR3 spans 14 amino acids. The CDR3 reads CASSKRGTGGPLHF. The CDR3 DNA follows: TGTGCCAGCAGTAAACGGGGGACAGGGGGTCCCCTCCACTTT.

At least ten counts were recorded for this clone. This chain joins TRBV6-1 and TRBJ2-1; 7 bases line up with TRBD2. The V segment lost 1 base and the J segment 1 base; nucleotides outside the gene matches: 1. The CDR3 covers 15 residues. The germline V gene encodes CDR1 MNHNS and CDR2 SASEGT. This CDR3 reads CASSEGGGSYNEQFF. CDR3 bases: TGTGCCAGCAGTGAAGGGGGAGGGTCCTACAATGAGCAGTTCTTC.

The gene calls are TRBV14 and TRBJ1-2, with D maybe TRBD1 (5 bases). CDR1 is SGHDN and CDR2 is FVKESK in the germline V gene. Deletions cut 4 bases from V and 7 bases from J, with 19 bases between. The CDR3 length is 15 residues. For the CDR3, the DNA is TGTGCCAGCAGCCGCTACGAGGACACGCGGCGTGGCTACACCTTC. It encodes CASSRYEDTRRGYTF.

V and J are TRBV10-3 and TRBJ1-4, with 7 bases lining up with TRBD1. CDR3 length: 15 residues. V lost 2 bases, J lost 4 bases, and 4 bases stayed unmatched. Per germline, CDR1 ENHRY and CDR2 SYGVKD. CDR3 sequence (DNA): TGTGCCATCAGTGAGGGACAGGCGATTAATGAAAAACTGTTTTTT. Translating it yields CAISEGQAINEKLFF.

The chain employs TRBV18 and TRBJ2-1, with TRBD2 matching 11 bases. Germline CDR1 reads KGHSH; CDR2 reads LQKENI. V lost 3 bases and J lost 10; bases outside the gene matches: 14. CDR3 size: 17 residues. DNA for the CDR3: TGTGCCAGCTCACCCCCCTTAGCGGGAGGGCCTTCCAAGGAGCAGTTCTTC. As protein: CASSPPLAGGPSKEQFF.

The rearrangement joins TRBV2 to TRBJ1-2; D is undetermined. The V gene lost 8 bases and the J gene lost 2 bases, with 12 bases spanning the gap. CDR1 and CDR2 from the germline V gene are SNHLY and FYNNEI. The length of the CDR3 is 13 residues. The CDR3 region is CASGPSPNYGYTF. The CDR3 nucleotides are TGTGCCAGCGGCCCTTCCCCAAACTATGGCTACACCTTC.

The chain recombines TRBV27 with TRBJ1-6; TRBD1 aligns across 10 bases. The germline V gene encodes CDR1 MNHEY and CDR2 SMNVEV (reference sequence). The CDR3 consists of 14 residues. With V trimmed by 5 bases and J by 10 bases, 5 bases remained unmatched. The CDR3 protein is CASSPGTGVSPLHF. The CDR3 DNA reads TGTGCCAGCAGTCCCGGGACAGGGGTCTCACCCCTCCACTTT.

The table lists this clone with a count of one. V gene TRBV13 combines with J gene TRBJ2-3; 11 bases agree with TRBD2. V shed 11 bases, J shed 2 bases, and the junction held 12 bases outside the gene matches. Germline CDR1 reads PRHDT; CDR2 reads FYEKMQ (reference sequence). The CDR3 spans 16 residues. CDR3: CASELAGAPLTDTQYF. The CDR3 DNA is TGTGCCTCTGAACTAGCGGGAGCCCCCCTCACAGATACGCAGTATTTT.